These 6 T cell receptor beta chains originate from one sample sequenced in a study of T cells in Graves' hyperthyroidism and ophthalmopathy. Amplified regions were TCR beta CDR3 sequences from RNA transcripts. The primer set for the first-round RT-PCR of the TCR CDR3 was HTBI. MiXCR, applied by TCRdb to the multiplex PCR reads, yields one record per CDR3 protein. The table records 95,000 to 110,000 distinct CDR3 sequences, roughly 15% of them present only once. The sequenced material came from blood. Receptors were obtained from a woman in her forties or fifties with Graves' hyperthyroidism.

This clonotype came up many times. This chain connects TRBV6-1 to TRBJ2-1, with 7 bases lining up with TRBD1. Germline V CDR1 and CDR2: MNHNS, SASEGT. V was pared by 6 bases and J by 4 bases, with 3 bases of the junction left unmatched. The CDR3 is made up of 13 amino acids. CDR3 amino acids: CASREQGYNEQFF. CDR3 nucleotides: TGTGCCAGCAGGGAACAGGGGTACAATGAGCAGTTCTTC.

In this sample, this clonotype turned up many times. The chain recombines TRBV29-1 with TRBJ1-1; D possibly corresponds to TRBD1 (5 bases). The CDR3 is 12 residues long. Looked up from germline, CDR1 is SQVTM and CDR2 is ANQGSEA. Trimming took 4 bases from V and 8 from J, leaving 14 bases between them. This chain's CDR3 is CSVAGRSPEAFF. The CDR3 DNA is TGCAGCGTTGCAGGGAGATCGCCCGAAGCTTTCTTT.

This clonotype was counted at least ten times. This chain connects TRBV11-2 to TRBJ2-1, with TRBD2 matching over 9 bases. Per germline, CDR1 SGHAT and CDR2 FQNNGV. This CDR3 has 13 amino acids. Trimming took 4 bases from V and 9 from J; bases not matched to a gene: 4. The CDR3 loop reads CASSYLAGIEQFF. CDR3 sequence (DNA): TGTGCCAGCAGCTACCTAGCGGGAATTGAGCAGTTCTTC.

This clonotype was recorded many times. The rearrangement joins TRBV7-8 to TRBJ2-7, with D possibly TRBD1 on 5 matching bases. Germline assignment: CDR1 SGHVS and CDR2 FQNEAQ. This CDR3 contains 16 residues. V shed 5 bases and J shed 3 bases, with 20 bases lying between them. The CDR3 is CASSATGHGLIYEQYF. The CDR3 coding sequence is TGTGCCAGCAGCGCGACCGGACACGGGCTTATCTACGAGCAGTACTTC.

This clonotype was seen ten or more times. V and J are TRBV3-1 and TRBJ2-1; 9 bases map to TRBD2. Germline-derived CDR1 and CDR2 are LGHDT and YNNKEL (reference sequence). This CDR3 has 15 amino acids. The junction had 4 bases not matched to a gene; V was cut back by 0 bases and J by 7 bases. CDR3 in DNA: TGTGCCAGCAGCCAAGATGTAGGACTAGCGAATGAGCAGTTCTTC. Translation gives CASSQDVGLANEQFF.

This clonotype was counted many times. The rearrangement links TRBV12-3 or TRBV12-4 to TRBJ2-2; 8 bases map to TRBD1. The J segment lost 3 bases and the V segment lost 4 bases, leaving 4 bases of the junction unmatched. This CDR3 has 15 amino acids. CDR3 sequence: CASSWTGRDTGELFF. The CDR3 bases are TGTGCCAGCAGTTGGACAGGGCGGGACACCGGGGAGCTGTTTTTT.